This record looks at one T cell receptor beta chain sequence and its context. This sample was taken from a study of T cells in tumors after PD-1 blockade. Input was about 616 ng to 6,500 ng of genomic DNA from tumor or blood. This CDR3 has 18 residues. CDR1 is SGHRS and CDR2 is YFSETQ in the germline V gene. Trimming pared 0 bases from V and 4 bases from J, leaving 20 bases between. Libraries were prepared by immunoSEQ multiplex PCR; TCRdb keeps only in-frame clonotypes and omits some of them. The top ten clones hold 8.5% to 9% of a sample with more than 45,000 clones, more than 60% of them seen once.

The chain uses TRBV5-1 and TRBJ1-3, with D unclear. This clonotype was sampled from a human donor with advanced basal cell or squamous cell carcinoma (not recorded which). Sequencing used PBMCs, obtained before anti-PD-1 therapy. The CDR3 DNA reads TGCGCCAGCAGCTTGGTTGTCAGTCCCTCGGGGATCGGAAACACCATATATTTT. It yields the protein CASSLVVSPSGIGNTIYF.